Described below is a single T cell receptor (beta chain) sequence and its context. V lost 3 bases and J 2 bases, leaving 15 bases between the germline ends. Per germline, CDR1 SGDLS and CDR2 YYNGEE. CDR3 length: 16 residues. This sample was taken from a study of blood T cell repertoires in COVID-19. Sequenced by immunoSEQ multiplex PCR; TCRdb stores in-frame clones only, minus some. The sample records 250,000 or so clones, about 89% being singletons. This TCR was recovered from a woman aged 40-49 years who had recovered from COVID-19. The genes are TRBV9 and TRBJ1-3; a possible D gene is TRBD1 (6 bases). The specimen was peripheral blood. The CDR3 coding sequence is TGTGCCAGCAGCGCAAGGGGGATTGGCCCTGGAAACACCATATATTTT. Amino acids: CASSARGIGPGNTIYF.